Presented here are 21 T cell receptor beta chains from one specimen sequenced in a study of shared clonotypes between healthy human individuals (dated by TCRdb to about 2020). To prepare the library, the immunoSEQ multiplex PCR assay was applied. Entries here come from immuneACCESS through TCRdb and include only in-frame sequences with V and J called. Some clones fail to appear in such tables; in the studies checked, an unresolved V gene covers under half of the shortfall, and the cause of the remainder is unknown. The sample table contains around 200,000 clones; only one count was recorded for around 63% of them. The ten top clones hold roughly 10% of the sample. Sequencing was carried out using memory CD4+ T cells sorted from blood. Interpreted using the paper, the cell subset or site label stands for: CD45RA-negative fraction. The receptors were gathered from a man aged 25-40 years in good health.

The chain combines TRBV16 with TRBJ2-1, with D hard to call. Germline V gives CDR1 KGHSY, CDR2 FQNENV. Deletions cut 3 bases from V and 7 bases from J, with 13 bases between. The CDR3 extends over 14 amino acids. This CDR3 is CASSQPNQANEQFF. In nucleotides, the CDR3 is TGTGCCAGCAGCCAGCCCAACCAGGCGAATGAGCAGTTCTTC.

The genes are TRBV2 and TRBJ2-7, with D unclear. The ends were cut back, 3 bases at V and 8 bases at J, with 8 bases in the middle. The germline CDR1 and CDR2 sequences are SNHLY and FYNNEI. The CDR3 has 11 amino acids. This CDR3 is CASSDRVKQYF. The CDR3 DNA is TGTGCCAGCAGTGATCGGGTGAAGCAGTACTTC.

The chain combines TRBV4-1 with TRBJ1-5; maybe TRBD1 (6 bases). V was pared by 1 base and J by 6 bases, with 31 bases between. Germline V gives CDR1 MGHRA, CDR2 YSYEKL. The CDR3 runs 21 residues. The CDR3 DNA follows: TGCGCCAGCAGCCAAGCCGTAAAAAATCAGGGGCCGGGGGATATTATTCAGCCCCAGCATTTT. Amino acids: CASSQAVKNQGPGDIIQPQHF.

This chain uses TRBV28 with TRBJ2-7; 8 bases align to TRBD2. The ends lost 6 bases at V and 0 bases at J; junction bases unmatched: 4. The V gene's germline CDR1 is MDHEN and CDR2 SYDVKM. The CDR3 has 14 amino acids. Here the CDR3 reads CASRSAGGSYEQYF. The CDR3 nucleotides are TGTGCCAGCAGGTCGGCGGGAGGCTCCTACGAGCAGTACTTC.

The rearrangement links TRBV21-1 to TRBJ2-7; the table's D gene call, TRBD2, was not cross checked with the DNA. TRBV21-1 is a recognized pseudogene. This CDR3 has 15 residues. The CDR3 is CASSLSGGNLYEQYF. The DNA for the CDR3 is TGTGCCAGCAGCTTAAGCGGGGGGAATCTCTACGAGCAGTACTTC.

V usage is TRBV28 and J usage is TRBJ2-1; 9 bases align to TRBD2. The CDR3 has 15 amino acids. Germline assignment: CDR1 MDHEN and CDR2 SYDVKM. Trimming removed 5 bases from V and 1 base from J; junction bases left unmatched: 3. As DNA, the CDR3 is TGTGCCAGCAGTCCAGGACTAGCGTCCTACAATGAGCAGTTCTTC. Translation: CASSPGLASYNEQFF. Based on the CDR3 plus reference TRBV28 and TRBJ2-1, the full variable domain is DVKVTQSSRYLVKRTGEKVFLECVQDMDHENMFWYRQDPGLGLRLIYFSYDVKMKEKGDIPEGYSVSREKKERFSLILESASTNQTSMYLCASSPGLASYNEQFFGPGTRLTVL.

The V and J genes are TRBV7-9 and TRBJ2-1; 9 bases line up with TRBD2. V gave up 10 bases and J gave up 5 bases; unmatched junction bases: 12. The CDR3 length is 15 residues. Germline assignment: CDR1 SEHNR and CDR2 FQNEAQ (reference sequence). The DNA for the CDR3 is TGTGCCACCACCAACATAGCGGGAGTGAACAATGAGCAGTTCTTC. Protein: CATTNIAGVNNEQFF. The variable domain in full, completed from reference TRBV7-9 and TRBJ2-1, reads DTGVSQNPRHKITKRGQNVTFRCDPISEHNRLYWYRQTLGQGPEFLTYFQNEAQLEKSRLLSDRFSAERPKGSFSTLEIQRTEQGDSAMYLCATTNIAGVNNEQFFGPGTRLTVL.

This clone occurred once. The chain has TRBV18 and TRBJ1-2; the D is unclear. The V and J ends lost 3 bases and 3 bases respectively, with 8 bases between them. The CDR3 covers 13 residues. Germline loops: CDR1 KGHSH, CDR2 LQKENI. This CDR3 is CASSPGLDYGYTF. The CDR3 nucleotides read TGTGCCAGCTCACCGGGGTTAGACTATGGCTACACCTTC. The full variable domain, with the rest looked up from reference TRBV18 and TRBJ1-2, is NAGVMQNPRHLVRRRGQEARLRCSPMKGHSHVYWYRQLPEEGLKFMVYLQKENIIDESGMPKERFSAEFPKEGPSILRIQQVVRGDSAAYFCASSPGLDYGYTFGSGTRLTVV.

This clone was found many times. The V and J genes are TRBV27 and TRBJ2-2, with D tentatively TRBD1 or TRBD2 (5 bases each). Trimming removed 7 bases from V and 1 base from J, with 16 bases in between. The CDR3 spans 16 residues. Germline V lookup: CDR1 MNHEY, CDR2 SMNVEV (reference sequence). The CDR3 loop reads CASTPRDPRNTGELFF. The CDR3, as DNA: TGTGCCAGCACTCCAAGGGACCCCCGGAACACCGGGGAGCTGTTTTTT.

The chain combines TRBV7-3 with TRBJ2-1; 9 bases line up with TRBD2. Germline V CDR1 and CDR2: SGHTA, FQGTGA. With V trimmed by 2 bases and J by 6 bases, 5 bases remained unmatched. This CDR3 spans 15 amino acids. In DNA, the CDR3 is TGTGCCAGCAGCTTAGAGGGACTAGCCCTCAATGAGCAGTTCTTC. It translates to CASSLEGLALNEQFF.

This clone was seen more than once but under ten times. This rearrangement joins TRBV18 to TRBJ1-5; D not resolved. Trimming took 4 bases from V and 0 from J, leaving 10 bases between them. The CDR3 totals 15 residues. Germline loops: CDR1 KGHSH, CDR2 LQKENI. The CDR3 nucleotides are TGTGCCAGCTCACTAGGCCGGATTAGCAATCAGCCCCAGCATTTT. It translates to CASSLGRISNQPQHF. The full variable domain, with the rest looked up from reference TRBV18 and TRBJ1-5, is NAGVMQNPRHLVRRRGQEARLRCSPMKGHSHVYWYRQLPEEGLKFMVYLQKENIIDESGMPKERFSAEFPKEGPSILRIQQVVRGDSAAYFCASSLGRISNQPQHFGDGTRLSIL.

The chain is built from TRBV7-6 and TRBJ2-7; 10 bases are a match to TRBD2. J lost 2 bases, V lost 5 bases, and 9 bases had no gene match. This CDR3 is built from 16 residues. Germline CDR1 SGHVS, CDR2 FNYEAQ. The CDR3 nucleotides are TGTGCCAGCAGCCCCCAAAGGACTAGCGGAGCCTACGAGCAGTACTTC. This gives the protein CASSPQRTSGAYEQYF.

The rearrangement joins TRBV11-3 to TRBJ2-3; D remains ambiguous. Germline assignment: CDR1 SGHNT and CDR2 YENEEA. The CDR3 covers 13 residues. Trimming left V 1 base short and J 2 bases short, with 4 bases between. As DNA, the CDR3 is TGTGCCAGCAGCTTAGCGGACACAGATACGCAGTATTTT. It codes for CASSLADTDTQYF.

On this clone itself: This likely came from a read error, as a far larger clone is one base away. The gene calls are TRBV5-1 and TRBJ2-2; the D call may be TRBD1 or TRBD2 (6 bases each). CDR1 is SGHRS, CDR2 YFSETQ, per germline. The CDR3 consists of 14 residues. V was pared by 7 bases and J by 7 bases, with 17 bases between. This CDR3 is CASQEGGFGGELFF. The CDR3 DNA reads as TGCGCCAGCCAAGAGGGGGGTTTCGGCGGGGAGCTGTTTTTT.

The chain links TRBV28 to TRBJ1-1; no firm D call. The V end lost 2 bases, the J end lost 0 bases, and 10 bases lay between the germline ends. The length of the CDR3 is 15 residues. The germline CDR1 and CDR2 sequences are MDHEN and SYDVKM. This CDR3 reads CASSLNPTMNTEAFF. The CDR3 DNA reads as TGTGCCAGCAGTTTAAATCCCACGATGAACACTGAAGCTTTCTTT.

This clone was recorded at least ten times. The chain carries TRBV7-6 and TRBJ2-7; the D gene is possibly TRBD2 (6 bases). V lost 2 bases, J lost 2 bases, and 10 bases lay in between. The germline CDR1 and CDR2 sequences are SGHVS and FNYEAQ. CDR3 size: 14 residues. CDR3 in DNA: TGTGCCAGCAGCTTAAGCGGGCGGACCTACGAGCAGTACTTC. This sequence encodes CASSLSGRTYEQYF.

The genes are TRBV11-2 and TRBJ1-5; 10 positions agree with TRBD1. The CDR3 is 13 residues long. The germline CDR1 and CDR2 sequences are SGHAT and FQNNGV. V lost 4 bases, J lost 6 bases, and 0 bases stayed unmatched. CDR3 nucleotides: TGTGCCAGCAGCTGGGACAGGGGTCAGCCCCAGCATTTT. Residues: CASSWDRGQPQHF.

This rearrangement joins TRBV7-9 to TRBJ2-3; tentatively, D is TRBD2 (5 bases). The CDR3 runs to 13 residues. The V end was cut by 11 bases, the J end by 3 bases, with 15 bases between. From germline, CDR1 is SEHNR and CDR2 FQNEAQ (reference sequence). The CDR3 DNA is TGTGCCGCCGGGGAGAAAGGGACAGATACGCAGTATTTT. Amino acids: CAAGEKGTDTQYF.

The chain uses TRBV6-1 and TRBJ2-1; no clear D gene. The CDR3 runs to 14 residues. Trimming shortened V by 11 bases and J by 0 bases, and 14 bases separated the two germline ends. Germline CDR1 is MNHNS and CDR2 is SASEGT. The CDR3 sequence is CAAAVVSSYNEQFF. DNA for the CDR3: TGTGCCGCGGCGGTCGTGAGCTCCTACAATGAGCAGTTCTTC.

This clone appeared a single time. Here the CDR3 reads CASSTTKDPTDTQYF. The DNA for the CDR3 is TGTGCCAGTAGTACGACAAAGGATCCCACAGATACGCAGTATTTT. This sequence joins TRBV19 and TRBJ2-3; D not certain. Germline-derived CDR1 and CDR2 are LNHDA and SQIVND (reference sequence). V dropped 4 bases and J dropped 2 bases, with 13 bases sitting between them. CDR3 length equals 15 residues.

This rearrangement joins TRBV5-4 to TRBJ2-5, with TRBD2 matching 8 bases. This CDR3 has 15 amino acids. Germline CDR1 and CDR2: SGHNT and YYREEE (reference sequence). With 4 bases clipped from V and 2 bases from J, the junction kept 7 bases outside the gene matches. The CDR3 DNA reads as TGTGCCAGCAGCACGAATAGCGGGGTTCAAGAGACCCAGTACTTC. This encodes CASSTNSGVQETQYF. Complete variable domain (other parts from reference TRBV5-4 and TRBJ2-5): ETGVTQSPTHLIKTRGQQVTLRCSSQSGHNTVSWYQQALGQGPQFIFQYYREEENGRGNFPPRFSGLQFPNYSSELNVNALELDDSALYLCASSTNSGVQETQYFGPGTRLLVL.